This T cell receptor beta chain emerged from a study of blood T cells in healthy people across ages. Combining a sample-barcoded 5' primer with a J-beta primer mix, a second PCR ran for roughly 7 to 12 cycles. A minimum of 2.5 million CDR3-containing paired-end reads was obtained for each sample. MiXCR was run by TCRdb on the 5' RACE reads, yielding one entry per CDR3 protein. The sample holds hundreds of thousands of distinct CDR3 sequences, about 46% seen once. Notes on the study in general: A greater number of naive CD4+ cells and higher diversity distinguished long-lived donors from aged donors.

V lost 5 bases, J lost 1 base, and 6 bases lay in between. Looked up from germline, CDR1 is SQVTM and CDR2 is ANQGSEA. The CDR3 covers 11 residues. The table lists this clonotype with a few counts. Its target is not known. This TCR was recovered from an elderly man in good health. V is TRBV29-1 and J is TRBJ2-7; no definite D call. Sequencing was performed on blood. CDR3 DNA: TGCAGCGTTAGAATTTCCTACGAGCAGTACTTC. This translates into CSVRISYEQYF.